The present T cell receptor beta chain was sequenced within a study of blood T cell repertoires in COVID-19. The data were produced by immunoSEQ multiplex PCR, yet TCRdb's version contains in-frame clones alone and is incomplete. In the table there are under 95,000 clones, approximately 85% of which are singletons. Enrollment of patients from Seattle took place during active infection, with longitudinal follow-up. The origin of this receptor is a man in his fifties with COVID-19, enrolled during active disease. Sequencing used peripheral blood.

The CDR3 region is CASSRGSGNTIYF. Here the CDR3 DNA reads TGTGCCAGCAGCAGAGGGTCTGGAAACACCATATATTTT. The chain carries TRBV9 and TRBJ1-3; D is ambiguous. Trimming shortened V by 4 bases and J by 1 base, and 6 bases separated the two germline ends. The CDR3 runs 13 residues. Germline CDR1 reads SGDLS; CDR2 reads YYNGEE.